This TCR beta chain was documented in a study of CD8+ T cells in alopecia areata. It was cDNA, reverse transcribed from extracted RNA, that served as the sequencing template. Data came from immunoSEQ multiplex PCR; TCRdb stores just in-frame clones and leaves some out. The sample holds 200,000 to 250,000 clones, approximately 40% seen once. In its sample, this clone was seen a few times. Its antigen is not known. Treatment given: oral pan-JAK inhibitor, 5-10 mg twice daily. Study-level findings and limits: Many expanded lesional clones persisted during tofacitinib (in both scalp and blood). Both scalp clonality and the expanded CD8+ clones among the top 100 showed a significant decrease with tofacitinib. Researchers reported that TCR sharing among patients proved less clear than in mice, possibly HLA-linked.

The V gene's germline CDR1 is WSHSY and CDR2 SAAADI. The length of the CDR3 is 11 residues. V was cut by 5 bases and J by 6 bases, with 8 bases left in between. The input for sequencing was CD4+ T cells sorted from blood, taken at approximately week 36, from a patient treated with tofacitinib. This receptor was taken from a human donor with alopecia areata. The rearrangement uses TRBV10-2 and TRBJ2-7; D is perhaps TRBD1 (6 bases). CDR3 region: CASSQGSEQYF. CDR3 sequence (DNA): TGCGCCAGCAGTCAGGGGTCCGAGCAGTACTTC.